This record concerns one T cell receptor beta chain sequence. Time point noted: late sampling 161 to 241 days after vaccination in three convalescent patients. CDR1 and CDR2 from the germline V gene are MNHNS and SASEGT. Deletions cut 5 bases from V and 6 bases from J, with 8 bases between. This CDR3 spans 11 amino acids. The sample belongs to a study of vaccination and CD4 T cells after COVID-19. From the PCR reads, TCRdb called clonotypes with MiXCR, one entry per CDR3 protein. The profile shows 25,000 to 35,000 distinct CDR3 sequences, approximately 49% of them singletons. This clonotype was obtained from a human donor who had recovered from COVID-19. Specimen: CD4+ T cells from blood, collected about 7 months after SARS-CoV-2 vaccination. J is TRBJ2-7 and V is TRBV6-1; D is uncertain. CDR3 in DNA: TGTGCCAGCAGTTACATGGCCGAGCAGTACTTC. It yields the protein CASSYMAEQYF.